Below are 12 T cell receptor beta chains sequenced from a single sample in a study of identical twins. One entry per CDR3 protein results from TCRdb running MiXCR on the 5' RACE reads. The profile covers 410,000 or so distinct CDR3 sequences, with about 18% appearing a single time and approximately 12% taken by the ten largest. The sequenced sample was naive T cells sorted from blood. The receptors here all came from a man in his fifties in good health.

There are a few counts of this clonotype. The V and J genes are TRBV3-1 and TRBJ2-1, with 8 bases matching TRBD1. The CDR3 covers 16 residues. Looked up from germline, CDR1 is LGHDT and CDR2 is YNNKEL (reference sequence). The junction had 14 bases not matched to a gene; V was cut back by 4 bases and J by 9 bases. The CDR3 loop reads CASSLKSVQGVGEQFF. The CDR3 region has the DNA TGTGCCAGCAGCCTAAAGTCAGTACAGGGGGTCGGTGAGCAGTTCTTC.

The chain uses TRBV12-3 or TRBV12-4 and TRBJ2-1; D may match TRBD1 or TRBD2 (5 bases each). This CDR3 contains 15 residues. Trimming removed 3 bases from V and 0 bases from J, with 9 bases in between. This chain's CDR3 is CASSFLGRSYNEQFF. In nucleotides, the CDR3 is TGTGCCAGCAGTTTTTTGGGACGCTCCTACAATGAGCAGTTCTTC.

This clonotype was seen more than once but under ten times. The chain uses TRBV15 and TRBJ2-5, with 7 positions matching TRBD2. Germline V gene sequence: CDR1 LNHNV, CDR2 YYDKDF (reference sequence). Losses at the gene ends were 5 bases for V and 4 bases for J; bases not matched to a gene: 10. The CDR3 length is 15 residues. In DNA form, the CDR3 reads TGTGCCACCAGCGGAGCGGGGCTCTCGTCAGAGACCCAGTACTTC. Translated, it gives CATSGAGLSSETQYF.

The rearrangement uses TRBV7-8 and TRBJ2-2; 9 nucleotides match TRBD1. The CDR3 loop spans 17 amino acids. With V trimmed by 2 bases and J by 8 bases, 12 bases remained unmatched. Germline V CDR1 and CDR2: SGHVS, FQNEAQ. The CDR3 sequence is CASSLLGQGLSSGELFF. CDR3 coding DNA: TGTGCCAGCAGCTTACTCGGACAGGGGCTCTCGTCGGGGGAGCTGTTTTTT.

This clonotype has just a few counts. The V gene is TRBV27, the J gene TRBJ2-5; 8 bases agree with TRBD1. The CDR3 extends over 15 amino acids. The V segment lost 5 bases and the J segment 5 bases; nucleotides outside the gene matches: 10. Germline V gene sequence: CDR1 MNHEY, CDR2 SMNVEV (reference sequence). Here the CDR3 reads CASSPSTGAGETQYF. In DNA form, the CDR3 reads TGTGCCAGCAGTCCATCGACAGGGGCGGGCGAGACCCAGTACTTC.

This clonotype was observed many times. The rearrangement links TRBV5-4 to TRBJ1-2, with TRBD1 matching 10 bases. CDR3 length: 13 amino acids. Losses at the gene ends were 4 bases for V and 4 bases for J; bases not matched to a gene: 1. Germline lookup yields CDR1 SGHNT and CDR2 YYREEE (reference sequence). The CDR3 sequence: CASSRTGGYGYTF. In DNA, the CDR3 is TGTGCCAGCAGCCGGACAGGGGGCTATGGCTACACCTTC.

This clonotype came up a few times. The chain couples TRBV4-1 to TRBJ2-3; D ambiguous. V gave up 2 bases and J gave up 1 base, with 10 bases separating them. Germline CDR1 and CDR2: MGHRA and YSYEKL. This CDR3 is built from 15 residues. DNA of the CDR3: TGCGCCAGCAGCCAACGTTCTCCCGGCACAGATACGCAGTATTTT. This codes for CASSQRSPGTDTQYF.

In this sample, this clonotype turned up a few times. The rearrangement uses TRBV28 and TRBJ2-3; the match to TRBD2 covers 11 bases. Losses at the gene ends were 5 bases for V and 14 bases for J; bases not matched to a gene: 6. CDR1 and CDR2 (germline): MDHEN, SYDVKM. This CDR3 is 12 amino acids long. CDR3 protein: CASSPRLAGLYF. The CDR3, as DNA: TGTGCCAGCAGTCCACGACTAGCGGGGTTGTATTTT.

This clonotype came up a few times. The V and J genes are TRBV20-1 and TRBJ2-1; 8 bases fit TRBD1. The CDR3 covers 15 residues. The ends lost 5 bases at V and 0 bases at J; junction bases unmatched: 6. The germline gives CDR1 DFQATT, CDR2 SNEGSKA (reference sequence). CDR3 loop: CSAPRTGISYNEQFF. CDR3 DNA: TGCAGTGCTCCCCGGACAGGGATCTCCTACAATGAGCAGTTCTTC.

This chain connects TRBV20-1 to TRBJ1-6, with 9 bases aligning to TRBD1. The CDR3 loop spans 14 amino acids. CDR1 and CDR2 (germline): DFQATT, SNEGSKA (reference sequence). The V and J ends lost 5 bases and 9 bases, in that order; junction bases with no gene match: 8. The CDR3 spells CSARTGQGSSPLHF. CDR3 nucleotides: TGCAGTGCTCGAACGGGACAGGGAAGTTCACCCCTCCACTTT.

The sample holds a few counts of this clonotype. The V gene is TRBV24-1, the J gene TRBJ2-2; TRBD1 or TRBD2 may be the D gene (5 bases each). Trimming left V 12 bases short and J 4 bases short, with 26 bases between. Germline assignment: CDR1 KGHDR and CDR2 SFDVKD. CDR3 length equals 17 residues. CDR3 sequence: CAPPRVQHLRVTGELFF. CDR3 coding DNA: TGTGCCCCACCGAGGGTGCAGCACCTCAGGGTCACCGGGGAGCTGTTTTTT.

This clonotype was counted ten times or more. The J gene is TRBJ2-3, the V gene TRBV20-1; TRBD1 matches 8 bases. The CDR3 sequence is 15 residues long. Germline CDR1 reads DFQATT; CDR2 reads SNEGSKA (reference sequence). V lost 4 bases, J lost 3 bases, and 9 bases stayed unmatched. The chain's CDR3 is CSAIQGAGRTDTQYF. CDR3 sequence (DNA): TGCAGTGCTATTCAGGGGGCAGGGCGGACAGATACGCAGTATTTT.